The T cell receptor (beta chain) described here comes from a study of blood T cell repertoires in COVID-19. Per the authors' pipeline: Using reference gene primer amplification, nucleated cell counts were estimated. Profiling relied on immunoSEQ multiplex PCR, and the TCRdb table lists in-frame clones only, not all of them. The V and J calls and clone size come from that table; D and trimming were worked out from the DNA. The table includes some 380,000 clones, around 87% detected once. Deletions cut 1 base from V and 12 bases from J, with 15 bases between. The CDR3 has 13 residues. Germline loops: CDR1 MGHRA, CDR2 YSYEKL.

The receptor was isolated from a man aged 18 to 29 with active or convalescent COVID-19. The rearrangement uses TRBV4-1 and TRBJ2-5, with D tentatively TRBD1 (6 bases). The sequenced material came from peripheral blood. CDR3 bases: TGCGCCAGCAGCCAAGTTCCAGGGGCAAAGAAGTACTTC. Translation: CASSQVPGAKKYF.